Following are 27 T cell receptor beta chains from one sample sequenced in a study of CD8 T cells in ankylosing spondylitis. These receptors have no identified antigens. Study outcomes and limitations: What appeared characteristic of ankylosing spondylitis blood was a TCR beta motif of several highly homologous variants.

TCRdb reprocessed the 5' RACE reads with MiXCR, giving one entry per CDR3 protein. The sample lists over 400,000 distinct CDR3 sequences; approximately 26% were seen once. Sequencing was performed on blood, either unsorted or a sorted T cell fraction (not recorded which). These receptors originate from a male donor with ankylosing spondylitis.

In its sample, this clonotype was seen a few times. The J gene is TRBJ2-5, the V gene TRBV6-2 or TRBV6-3; D is perhaps TRBD2 (5 bases). Germline CDR1 and CDR2: MNHEY and SVGEGT. The CDR3 covers 12 residues. V lost 8 bases and J 1 base, leaving 8 bases between the germline ends. The CDR3 spells CASQDFQETQYF. CDR3 nucleotides: TGTGCCAGCCAGGACTTCCAAGAGACCCAGTACTTC.

The chain is built from TRBV4-2 and TRBJ2-5; 13 bases fit TRBD2. This CDR3 comprises 16 residues. Germline V gene sequence: CDR1 LGHNA, CDR2 YNFKEQ. J gave up 5 bases and V 1 base, and 4 bases lay outside the gene matches. CDR3 coding DNA: TGTGCCAGCAGCCAAGTGGGACTAGCGGGAATTGAGACCCAGTACTTC. Its translation is CASSQVGLAGIETQYF.

This clonotype came up many times. CDR3 in DNA: TGTGCCAGCAGTGAAACAGGGGGCTCCTACAATGAGCAGTTCTTC. This codes for CASSETGGSYNEQFF. V usage is TRBV6-1 and J usage is TRBJ2-1; 8 bases align to TRBD1. This CDR3 is built from 15 residues. J was trimmed by 0 bases and V by 2 bases; bases with no gene match: 0. Germline V gene lookup returns CDR1 MNHNS and CDR2 SASEGT.

J is TRBJ1-2 and V is TRBV5-1; D perhaps matches TRBD1 (6 bases). V shed 0 bases and J shed 4 bases, with 13 bases lying between them. CDR1 is SGHRS and CDR2 is YFSETQ in the germline V gene. This CDR3 is 15 amino acids long. DNA of the CDR3: TGCGCCAGCAGCTTGGTACAGGGAGGCCTCTATGGCTACACCTTC. It encodes CASSLVQGGLYGYTF. The full variable domain, rest sourced from reference TRBV5-1 and TRBJ1-2, is KAGVTQTPRYLIKTRGQQVTLSCSPISGHRSVSWYQQTPGQGLQFLFEYFSETQRNKGNFPGRFSGRQFSNSRSEMNVSTLELGDSALYLCASSLVQGGLYGYTFGSGTRLTVV.

The chain joins TRBV7-9 to TRBJ2-1, with 7 bases aligning to TRBD1. In germline, CDR1 is SEHNR, CDR2 FQNEAQ (reference sequence). This CDR3 is built from 15 residues. Losses at the gene ends were 5 bases for V and 1 base for J; bases not matched to a gene: 5. CDR3 region: CASSTQGSSYNEQFF. CDR3 bases: TGTGCCAGCAGCACACAGGGGTCATCCTACAATGAGCAGTTCTTC.

This clonotype has just a few counts. The CDR3: CASSLDAVATGKNIQYF. The CDR3 DNA reads TGTGCCAGCAGCTTAGATGCGGTCGCGACCGGCAAAAACATTCAGTACTTC. The rearrangement uses TRBV11-3 and TRBJ2-4, with unresolved D. The CDR3 has 17 residues. Per the germline V gene, CDR1 is SGHNT and CDR2 is YENEEA. Trimming cost V 0 bases and J 3 bases, with 15 bases left between them.

The rearrangement uses TRBV5-1 and TRBJ2-6; D not certain. Trimming shortened V by 5 bases and J by 2 bases, and 14 bases separated the two germline ends. CDR1 and CDR2 from the germline V gene are SGHRS and YFSETQ. This CDR3 contains 16 residues. The CDR3 sequence is CASSLPQAAGANVLTF. The CDR3 DNA reads TGCGCCAGCAGTCTACCTCAGGCGGCTGGGGCCAACGTCCTGACTTTC.

The chain couples TRBV29-1 to TRBJ2-5; TRBD1 matches at 10 bases. Germline CDR1 SQVTM, CDR2 ANQGSEA. V lost 6 bases and J lost 5; bases outside the gene matches: 9. CDR3 size: 14 residues. The CDR3 DNA sequence: TGCAGCGTCGCAAGACAGGGGGCTAGTGAGACCCAGTACTTC. This gives the protein CSVARQGASETQYF.

The chain combines TRBV7-2 with TRBJ2-1; D not certain. This CDR3 is 13 amino acids long. Trimming removed 3 bases from V and 10 bases from J, with 13 bases in between. Germline V gene data show CDR1 as SGHTA and CDR2 as FQGNSA. The CDR3 loop reads CASSFSAIQEQFF. CDR3 nucleotides: TGTGCCAGCAGCTTTTCTGCGATTCAGGAGCAGTTCTTC.

The chain has TRBV20-1 and TRBJ2-1; 8 bases fit TRBD2. With 6 bases clipped from V and 3 bases from J, the junction kept 7 bases outside the gene matches. The germline gives CDR1 DFQATT, CDR2 SNEGSKA (reference sequence). The CDR3 is made up of 14 amino acids. CDR3 DNA sequence: TGCAGTGCGAAGACGAGCGGGGGCTACAATGAGCAGTTCTTC. Translated: CSAKTSGGYNEQFF.

This chain links TRBV4-2 with TRBJ1-1, with D unresolved. The CDR3 loop spans 14 amino acids. Per germline, CDR1 LGHNA and CDR2 YNFKEQ. V lost 4 bases to trimming and J lost 3 bases, with 12 bases between them. The DNA of the CDR3 is TGTGCCAGCAGCCCCCTCTTGGGTGACACTGAAGCTTTCTTT. This sequence encodes CASSPLLGDTEAFF.

The CDR3 is CASSLPGGVETMKTF. In DNA, the CDR3 is TGCGCCAGCAGCTTACCGGGAGGAGTCGAAACTATGAAAACCTTC. The chain is built from TRBV5-1 and TRBJ1-2; D not resolved. Germline CDR1 SGHRS, CDR2 YFSETQ. The germline V and J ends were trimmed by 2 bases and 14 bases, with 25 bases remaining between them. The CDR3 length is 15 residues.

V is TRBV7-9 and J is TRBJ2-3; possibly TRBD2 for D (6 bases). Germline assignment: CDR1 SEHNR and CDR2 FQNEAQ (reference sequence). The CDR3 totals 14 residues. Deletions cut 8 bases from V and 2 bases from J, with 14 bases between. The CDR3 is CASGVSGFTDTQYF. DNA for the CDR3: TGTGCCAGCGGAGTTAGCGGTTTCACAGATACGCAGTATTTT.

The chain joins TRBV28 to TRBJ2-2; possible D gene TRBD2, 5 bases. The V gene's germline CDR1 is MDHEN and CDR2 SYDVKM. Trimming removed 3 bases at V and 15 bases at J, with 11 bases between. The CDR3 has 11 amino acids. CDR3 sequence (DNA): TGTGCCAGCAGTTTGGGCCCGAGGGTGTTTTTT. Its protein is CASSLGPRVFF.

The chain carries TRBV12-3 or TRBV12-4 and TRBJ1-6, with 7 positions matching TRBD1. This CDR3 has 15 amino acids. V lost 5 bases, J lost 9 bases, and 10 bases stayed unmatched. CDR3 in amino acids: CASSAGTDRPSPLHF. The CDR3 DNA is TGTGCCAGCAGTGCCGGGACAGACCGACCTTCACCCCTCCACTTT.

The rearrangement uses TRBV7-2 and TRBJ1-1, with unresolved D. Trimming removed 5 bases from V and 10 bases from J, with 20 bases in between. The CDR3 totals 14 residues. Germline CDR1 is SGHTA and CDR2 is FQGNSA. CDR3 protein: CASSPQYIQAGAFF. For the CDR3, the DNA is TGTGCCAGCAGCCCCCAGTACATTCAGGCGGGAGCTTTCTTT. Variable domain in full (rest from reference TRBV7-2 and TRBJ1-1): GAGVSQSPSNKVTEKGKDVELRCDPISGHTALYWYRQSLGQGLEFLIYFQGNSAPDKSGLPSDRFSAERTGGSVSTLTIQRTQQEDSAVYLCASSPQYIQAGAFFGQGTRLTVV.

In this sample, this clonotype turned up a few times. The genes are TRBV25-1 and TRBJ1-5, with D uncertain. Per the germline V gene, CDR1 is MGHDK and CDR2 is SYGVNS. CDR3 length: 15 amino acids. Deletions cut 5 bases from V and 7 bases from J, with 18 bases between. The chain's CDR3 is CASSQSASGEQPQHF. CDR3 DNA sequence: TGTGCCAGCAGTCAATCAGCTAGTGGAGAGCAGCCCCAGCATTTT.

The genes are TRBV3-1 and TRBJ2-3; D perhaps matches TRBD2 (6 bases). Germline CDR1 and CDR2: LGHDT and YNNKEL (reference sequence). The CDR3 length is 15 residues. V dropped 4 bases and J dropped 4 bases, with 15 bases sitting between them. The CDR3 protein is CASSLGLIVPDTQYF. As DNA, the CDR3 is TGTGCCAGCAGCCTCGGACTAATTGTTCCAGATACGCAGTATTTT.

This clonotype turned up a few times. The chain couples TRBV7-9 to TRBJ2-6; 8 bases line up with TRBD2. The V gene end was trimmed by 0 bases and the J gene end by 1 base; junction bases not matched to a gene: 2. This CDR3 has 17 residues. Germline V gene data show CDR1 as SEHNR and CDR2 as FQNEAQ (reference sequence). As DNA, the CDR3 is TGTGCCAGCAGCTTAGCAAGCGGGAGATCTGGGGCCAACGTCCTGACTTTC. This encodes CASSLASGRSGANVLTF.

This clonotype was picked up many times. The rearrangement uses TRBV7-9 and TRBJ2-2; perhaps TRBD2 as D (5 bases). Trimming removed 3 bases at V and 10 bases at J, with 12 bases between. Germline values: CDR1 SEHNR, CDR2 FQNEAQ (reference sequence). The CDR3 spans 13 residues. The CDR3 protein is CASSFLRGAELFF. The DNA of the CDR3 is TGTGCCAGCAGCTTTCTTCGGGGAGCGGAGCTGTTTTTT.

This clonotype was detected a few times. The genes are TRBV7-2 and TRBJ2-1; TRBD1 agrees at 7 bases. The CDR3 is 13 residues long. The germline V gene has CDR1 SGHTA and CDR2 FQGNSA. J lost 10 bases, V lost 4 bases, and 7 bases had no gene match. The CDR3 DNA reads TGTGCCAGCAGCTCCCGACAGGGACAGGAGCAGTTCTTC. Translation: CASSSRQGQEQFF.

This clonotype was picked up a small number of times. This rearrangement joins TRBV12-3 or TRBV12-4 to TRBJ2-2; D tentatively fits TRBD1 or TRBD2 (5 bases each). The CDR3 sequence is 15 residues long. The ends were cut back, 6 bases at V and 2 bases at J, with 13 bases in the middle. The CDR3: CASRTGTFNTGELFF. The CDR3 nucleotides are TGTGCCAGCAGAACCGGGACCTTTAACACCGGGGAGCTGTTTTTT.

The rearrangement joins TRBV7-2 to TRBJ2-7; unclear D gene. V dropped 2 bases and J dropped 7 bases, with 9 bases sitting between them. From germline, CDR1 is SGHTA and CDR2 FQGNSA. The CDR3 totals 12 residues. DNA for the CDR3: TGTGCCAGCAGCTTAAGGGAAGGGGAGCAGTACTTC. Its protein is CASSLREGEQYF.

This clonotype was observed a few times. This chain connects TRBV12-3 or TRBV12-4 to TRBJ2-3; no clear D gene. The CDR3 has 11 residues. The V end was cut by 6 bases, the J end by 4 bases, with 5 bases between. CDR3 sequence reads: CASRKADTQYF. The CDR3 coding sequence is TGTGCCAGCAGGAAGGCAGATACGCAGTATTTT.

This clonotype occurred a few times. The rearrangement joins TRBV2 to TRBJ2-2; weak D call: TRBD2 (6 bases). The CDR3 contains 13 residues. Germline lookup yields CDR1 SNHLY and CDR2 FYNNEI. V lost 6 bases and J lost 6, with 11 bases in between. CDR3 in amino acids: CASRATSPGELFF. The CDR3, as DNA: TGTGCCAGCAGGGCCACTAGCCCCGGGGAGCTGTTTTTT.

Only one count was recorded for this clonotype. The chain employs TRBV29-1 and TRBJ1-2, with D tentatively TRBD1 (5 bases). Germline V CDR1 and CDR2: SQVTM, ANQGSEA. The CDR3 has 11 amino acids. Trimming pared 4 bases from V and 6 bases from J, leaving 9 bases between. The CDR3 loop is CSVAGANGYTF. The CDR3, as DNA: TGCAGCGTTGCCGGGGCGAATGGCTACACCTTC.

This clonotype appeared a few times. The chain has TRBV9 and TRBJ1-2, with D unresolved. V was shortened by 4 bases and J by 7 bases, with 8 bases between the two germline ends. The germline CDR1 and CDR2 sequences are SGDLS and YYNGEE. This CDR3 comprises 11 residues. Here the CDR3 reads CASSSRSGYTF. The CDR3 nucleotides read TGTGCCAGCAGCTCGCGGTCTGGCTACACCTTC.